The next 20 T cell receptor beta chains were all read from a single sample in a study of blood T cells in healthy people across ages. A sample-barcoded 5' primer and a J-beta primer mix were used in a second PCR of roughly 7 to 11 cycles. TCRdb re-called the 5' RACE reads with MiXCR, one entry per CDR3 protein. This table holds fewer than 1,000,000 distinct CDR3 sequences, more than 35% found once. The sequencing input was blood. The receptor source for this set is an elderly man in good health.

There are a few counts of this clonotype. CDR3 protein: CSAAPGQGLSETQYF. The DNA of the CDR3 is TGCAGTGCTGCGCCGGGACAGGGGCTTTCAGAGACCCAGTACTTC. This chain links TRBV20-1 with TRBJ2-5, with 10 bases identical to TRBD1. This CDR3 is built from 15 residues. CDR1 DFQATT and CDR2 SNEGSKA come from the germline V gene (reference sequence). With V trimmed by 5 bases and J by 4 bases, 10 bases remained unmatched.

This clonotype was seen a handful of times. The chain recombines TRBV6-2 or TRBV6-3 with TRBJ2-7, with a weak D call TRBD1 (6 bases). The end of the DNA is better explained by TRBJ2-5, so the J call may be wrong. The CDR3 covers 14 residues. Germline V gene lookup returns CDR1 MNHEY and CDR2 SVGEGT. CDR3 DNA: TGTGCCAGCAATAAACGGGACACCCAGGAGACCCAGTACTTC. Its translation: CASNKRDTQETQYF.

In its sample, this clonotype was seen a few times. V and J are TRBV5-1 and TRBJ2-1, with D unresolved. Trimming took 1 base from V and 4 from J, leaving 9 bases between them. Germline assignment: CDR1 SGHRS and CDR2 YFSETQ. The CDR3 length is 14 residues. CDR3 sequence (DNA): TGCGCCAGCAGCTTGTACCGAACTTACAATGAGCAGTTCTTC. Protein product: CASSLYRTYNEQFF.

J is TRBJ1-6 and V is TRBV12-3 or TRBV12-4, with TRBD1 identical over 8 bases. The CDR3 covers 14 residues. Trimming at V came to 2 bases and at J to 9 bases, leaving 3 bases not matched to a gene. CDR3 nucleotide sequence: TGTGCCAGCAGTTTAAGCCAGGGGGCTTCACCCCTCCACTTT. Its translation is CASSLSQGASPLHF.

The V and J genes are TRBV20-1 and TRBJ1-2, with no clear D. The CDR3 extends over 13 amino acids. Trimming cost V 8 bases and J 0 bases, with 13 bases left between them. Per germline, CDR1 DFQATT and CDR2 SNEGSKA (reference sequence). Here the CDR3 reads CSRSKPSNYGYTF. The CDR3 nucleotides are TGCAGTCGGAGCAAACCCTCTAACTATGGCTACACCTTC.

As DNA, the CDR3 is TGCAGTGCTAACCCACTCGGGGAAGCAGCTGGAAACACCATATATTTT. Its protein is CSANPLGEAAGNTIYF. The chain recombines TRBV20-1 with TRBJ1-3; D is undetermined. Germline values: CDR1 DFQATT, CDR2 SNEGSKA (reference sequence). Trimming left V 4 bases short and J 2 bases short, with 18 bases between. This CDR3 spans 16 amino acids.

The gene calls are TRBV5-1 and TRBJ2-5; D might be TRBD1 or TRBD2, each matching 5 bases. The CDR3 totals 15 residues. Germline values: CDR1 SGHRS, CDR2 YFSETQ. Trimming took 3 bases from V and 5 from J, leaving 17 bases between them. This CDR3 is CASSSGTPRLETQYF. The CDR3 DNA reads TGCGCCAGCAGCTCCGGGACCCCGAGGTTGGAGACCCAGTACTTC.

The sample holds a few counts of this clonotype. The chain uses TRBV6-5 and TRBJ2-4; TRBD2 aligns across 9 bases. The J call may not be correct, given that the DNA end is closer to TRBJ2-7. The length of the CDR3 is 15 residues. Germline V lookup: CDR1 MNHEY, CDR2 SVGAGI. The CDR3 nucleotides are TGTGCCAGCAGTTACGAGGCGGGAGGGCCCTACGAGCAGTACTTC. This encodes CASSYEAGGPYEQYF.

J is TRBJ1-4 and V is TRBV7-6, with D tentatively TRBD1 (6 bases). The CDR3 contains 15 residues. The V and J ends lost 4 bases and 14 bases respectively, with 23 bases between them. CDR1 is SGHVS, CDR2 FNYEAQ, per germline. CDR3 protein: CASSSSLQGRQGLFF. The DNA for the CDR3 is TGTGCCAGCAGCTCAAGTCTGCAGGGGCGTCAGGGGCTGTTTTTT.

This clonotype was picked up a small number of times. The chain joins TRBV7-2 to TRBJ2-7; 14 bases map to TRBD2. The CDR3 is made up of 14 amino acids. With 4 bases clipped from V and 4 bases from J, the junction kept 0 bases outside the gene matches. Germline CDR1 and CDR2: SGHTA and FQGNSA. The CDR3 region is CASSWTSGRYEQYF. The CDR3, as DNA: TGTGCCAGCAGCTGGACTAGCGGGAGGTACGAGCAGTACTTC.

V gene TRBV15 combines with J gene TRBJ2-6; no clear D. This CDR3 spans 15 amino acids. The ends were cut back, 2 bases at V and 1 base at J, with 6 bases in the middle. Germline CDR1 is LNHNV and CDR2 is YYDKDF (reference sequence). The CDR3 region has the DNA TGTGCCACCAGCAGACAGGCTTCTGGGGCCAACGTCCTGACTTTC. Protein sequence: CATSRQASGANVLTF.

The chain combines TRBV21-1 with TRBJ2-7; the D call TRBD2 from the table was never checked on the DNA. TRBV21-1 is a listed pseudogene. The CDR3 extends over 20 amino acids. CDR3 nucleotide sequence: TGTGCCAGCAGCGAAGACAGGGGCAGGGTGAAGGCTAGCGGGGAATACGAGCAGTACTTC. Protein product: CASSEDRGRVKASGEYEQYF.

There are a few counts of this clonotype. This sequence joins TRBV29-1 and TRBJ1-2, with 8 bases lining up with TRBD1. J lost 4 bases, V lost 5 bases, and 3 bases had no gene match. There are 12 residues in the CDR3. Germline V CDR1 and CDR2: SQVTM, ANQGSEA. The DNA of the CDR3 is TGCAGCGTTAGGACAGGGCTCTATGGCTACACCTTC. It is translated as CSVRTGLYGYTF.

This clonotype was seen only once. The chain joins TRBV20-1 to TRBJ2-5; D unclear. Germline-derived CDR1 and CDR2 are DFQATT and SNEGSKA (reference sequence). Trimming left V 3 bases short and J 9 bases short, with 17 bases between. This CDR3 has 13 residues. The CDR3 DNA reads TGCAGTGCTAGGTCCGACGCTGGCGAGGCCCAGTACTTC. It yields the protein CSARSDAGEAQYF.

This clonotype was detected only a few times. The gene calls are TRBV20-1 and TRBJ2-3, with 8 bases fitting TRBD2. This CDR3 spans 14 amino acids. The V segment lost 2 bases and the J segment 4 bases; nucleotides outside the gene matches: 5. The germline gives CDR1 DFQATT, CDR2 SNEGSKA (reference sequence). The CDR3 bases are TGCAGTGCTAGAACCGGGAGGGCGGCAGATACGCAGTATTTT. It codes for CSARTGRAADTQYF.

This clonotype was counted a few times. One base away lies a much larger clone, so this may be a sequencing read error. The genes are TRBV29-1 and TRBJ2-5; 12 nucleotides match TRBD2. After removal of 4 bases from V and 11 bases from J, the junction contained 8 bases not matched to a gene. CDR1 is SQVTM and CDR2 is ANQGSEA in the germline V gene. CDR3 length: 13 residues. The CDR3 nucleotides are TGCAGCGTTGGGACTAGCGGGGTAAATGAGCAGTACTTC. Translation gives CSVGTSGVNEQYF.

This clonotype was seen only a few times. This chain joins TRBV6-1 and TRBJ2-5; a weak D match, TRBD1 (6 bases). The V end was cut by 0 bases, the J end by 11 bases, with 16 bases between. The CDR3 spans 14 residues. The germline V gene has CDR1 MNHNS and CDR2 SASEGT. In DNA form, the CDR3 reads TGTGCCAGCAGTGAAGCGGGGGCAGGCCCCCGGCAGTACTTC. Its protein is CASSEAGAGPRQYF.

The chain employs TRBV11-3 and TRBJ2-7; possibly TRBD1 for D (6 bases). The DNA end is a closer match to TRBJ2-5, so the J assignment may be wrong. The germline V gene encodes CDR1 SGHNT and CDR2 YENEEA. There are 15 residues in the CDR3. This chain's CDR3 is CASSLAGEVRETQYF. The CDR3, as DNA: TGTGCCAGCAGCTTAGCAGGGGAAGTCCGGGAGACCCAGTACTTC.

This chain joins TRBV2 and TRBJ2-7; 11 bases are shared with TRBD2. Germline V gene lookup returns CDR1 SNHLY and CDR2 FYNNEI. V shed 6 bases and J 2 bases; nucleotides not matched to a gene: 18. CDR3 size: 19 residues. CDR3 nucleotides: TGTGCCAGCAGGAGGTGGTACACGGGACTAGCGGAGGATCCCTACGAGCAGTACTTC. Its translation: CASRRWYTGLAEDPYEQYF.

This chain connects TRBV5-1 to TRBJ2-7; 9 positions agree with TRBD1. The CDR3 is made up of 14 amino acids. V shed 4 bases and J 3 bases; nucleotides not matched to a gene: 5. Germline assignment: CDR1 SGHRS and CDR2 YFSETQ. The CDR3 is CASSVGQGIYEQYF. The DNA of the CDR3 is TGCGCCAGCAGCGTGGGACAGGGCATCTACGAGCAGTACTTC.